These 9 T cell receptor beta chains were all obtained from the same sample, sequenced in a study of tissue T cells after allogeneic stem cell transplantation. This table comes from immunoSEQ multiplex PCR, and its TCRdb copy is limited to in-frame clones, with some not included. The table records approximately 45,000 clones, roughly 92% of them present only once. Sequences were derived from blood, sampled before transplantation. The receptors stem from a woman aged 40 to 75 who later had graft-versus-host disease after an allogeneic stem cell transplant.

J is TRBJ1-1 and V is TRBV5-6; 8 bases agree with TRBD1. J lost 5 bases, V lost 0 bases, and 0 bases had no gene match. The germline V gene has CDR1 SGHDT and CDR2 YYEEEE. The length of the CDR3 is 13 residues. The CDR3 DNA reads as TGTGCCAGCAGCTTGGGGACAGGGACTGAAGCTTTCTTT. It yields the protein CASSLGTGTEAFF. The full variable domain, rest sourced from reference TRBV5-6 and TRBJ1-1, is DAGVTQSPTHLIKTRGQQVTLRCSPKSGHDTVSWYQQALGQGPQFIFQYYEEEERQRGNFPDRFSGHQFPNYSSELNVNALLLGDSALYLCASSLGTGTEAFFGQGTRLTVV.

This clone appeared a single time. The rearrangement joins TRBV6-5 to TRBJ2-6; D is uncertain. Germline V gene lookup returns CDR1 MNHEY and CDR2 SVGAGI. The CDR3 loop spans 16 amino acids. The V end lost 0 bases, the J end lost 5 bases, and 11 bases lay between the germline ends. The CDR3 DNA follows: TGTGCCAGCAGTTACTCGACGAATCTTAGGGCCAACGTCCTGACTTTC. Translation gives CASSYSTNLRANVLTF.

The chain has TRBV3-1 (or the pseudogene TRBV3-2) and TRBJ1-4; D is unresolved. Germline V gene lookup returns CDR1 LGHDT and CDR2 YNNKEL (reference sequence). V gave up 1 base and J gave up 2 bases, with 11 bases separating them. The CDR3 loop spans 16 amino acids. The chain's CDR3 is CASSQGGRTTNEKLFF. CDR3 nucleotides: TGTGCCAGCAGCCAAGGTGGAAGAACGACTAATGAAAAACTGTTTTTT.

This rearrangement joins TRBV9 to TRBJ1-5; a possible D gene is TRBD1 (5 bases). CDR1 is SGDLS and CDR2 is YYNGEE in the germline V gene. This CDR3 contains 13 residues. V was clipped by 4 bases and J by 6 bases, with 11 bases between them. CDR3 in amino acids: CASSLGLRQPQHF. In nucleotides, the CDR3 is TGTGCCAGCAGCTTGGGACTCCGTCAGCCCCAGCATTTT. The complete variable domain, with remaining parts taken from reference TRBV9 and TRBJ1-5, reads DSGVTQTPKHLITATGQRVTLRCSPRSGDLSVYWYQQSLDQGLQFLIQYYNGEERAKGNILERFSAQQFPDLHSELNLSSLELGDSALYFCASSLGLRQPQHFGDGTRLSIL.

The CDR3 spells CASSYWVRDGYTF. The CDR3, as DNA: TGTGCCAGCAGTTATTGGGTCAGGGATGGCTACACCTTC. The V gene is TRBV6-2 or TRBV6-3, the J gene TRBJ1-2, with a tentative D call TRBD1 (5 bases). V lost 3 bases and J lost 6, with 11 bases in between. The CDR3 runs 13 residues. Per the germline V gene, CDR1 is MNHEY and CDR2 is SVGEGT.

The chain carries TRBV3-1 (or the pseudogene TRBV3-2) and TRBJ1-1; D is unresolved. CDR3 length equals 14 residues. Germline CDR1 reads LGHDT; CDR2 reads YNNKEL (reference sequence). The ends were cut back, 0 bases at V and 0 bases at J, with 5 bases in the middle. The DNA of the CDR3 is TGTGCCAGCAGCCAAGAGGTTTTGAACACTGAAGCTTTCTTT. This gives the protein CASSQEVLNTEAFF.

This chain's CDR3 is CASSPATHSYEQYF. CDR3 coding DNA: TGTGCCAGTAGTCCGGCTACTCACTCCTACGAGCAGTACTTC. This chain joins TRBV19 and TRBJ2-7; D is uncertain. Trimming left V 5 bases short and J 0 bases short, with 11 bases between. Germline values: CDR1 LNHDA, CDR2 SQIVND (reference sequence). The length of the CDR3 is 14 residues.

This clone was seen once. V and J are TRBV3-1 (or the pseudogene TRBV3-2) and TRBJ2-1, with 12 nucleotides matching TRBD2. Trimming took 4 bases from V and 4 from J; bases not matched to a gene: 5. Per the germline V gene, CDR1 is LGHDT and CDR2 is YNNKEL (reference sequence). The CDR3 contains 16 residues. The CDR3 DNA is TGTGCCAGCAGCCCCGAGACTAGCGGGAGTTACAATGAGCAGTTCTTC. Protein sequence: CASSPETSGSYNEQFF.

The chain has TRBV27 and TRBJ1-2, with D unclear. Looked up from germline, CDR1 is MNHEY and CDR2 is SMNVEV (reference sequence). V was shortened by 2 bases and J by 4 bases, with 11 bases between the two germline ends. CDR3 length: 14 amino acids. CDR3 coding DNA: TGTGCCAGCAGTTTAGAAGGGTCCAGCTATGGCTACACCTTC. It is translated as CASSLEGSSYGYTF.